The present T cell receptor beta chain was sequenced within a study of CD8+ T cells in alopecia areata. The CDR3 spans 10 residues. The germline CDR1 and CDR2 sequences are DFQATT and SNEGSKA (reference sequence). The V end was cut by 5 bases, the J end by 4 bases, with 5 bases between. Extracted RNA was reverse transcribed into cDNA, the sequencing template. Only in-frame clones appear in the TCRdb table, and some are missing; sequencing was by immunoSEQ multiplex PCR. The sample gives about 160,000 clones, over 45% of which show up once; roughly 7.5% is in the top ten. This chain connects TRBV20-1 to TRBJ1-2; D is ambiguous. The TCR sequence derives from a human donor with alopecia areata. The sample taken for sequencing was CD4+ T cells sorted from blood. The chain's CDR3 is CSARTYGYTF. The DNA of the CDR3 is TGCAGTGCTCGAACCTATGGCTACACCTTC.